This T cell receptor beta chain was found in a study of blood T cell repertoires in COVID-19 (dated by TCRdb to the early 2020s). Turning to the overall study: Samples from collaborators originated in the United States, Italy and Spain and spanned both the acute and convalescent phases of COVID-19. The material from the prospective study consisted of cDNA or gDNA derived from T cells, B-cell-depleted T cells, or PBMCs. Deeply sampled blood TCRbeta repertoires from subjects exposed to, actively infected with, or recovered from COVID-19 were included in the dataset. The repertoires were released in a freely available public database meant as a resource for research on the immune response to SARS-CoV-2. The samples were drawn from two sources: the first 160 participants of the ongoing ImmuneRACE study, and 950 to 1,500 subjects contributed by 6 global collaborators. Sample metadata almost always included a de-identified subject ID, COVID-19 status, age in years and sex. HLA class I and class II types, where available, came from metadata supplied by the sample provider rather than from assay-based typing. The paper as a whole reports these results and caveats: The amount of clinical and demographic metadata varied by source and participant and was provided uncurated.

The V and J ends are trimmed by 0 bases and 2 bases, leaving 9 bases between them. Reading the germline V gene gives CDR1 SGDLS and CDR2 YYNGEE. From its cysteine to its phenylalanine, the CDR3 spans 15 amino acids. Solely the CDR3 DNA is kept, with 45 bases framed from the first base. In Seattle, one collaborating source enrolled patients while the infection was active and tracked those patients longitudinally over the course of disease. Collaborating institutions collected whole blood in K2EDTA tubes following their own protocols. Collaborator samples were shipped for TCRbeta analysis as frozen whole blood, isolated PBMCs, or DNA extracted from either sample type. A remark on this clone: Its antigen remains undetermined. No base quality information exists; no much larger clone differs at one position.

TCRbeta CDR3 regions were amplified from genomic DNA by means of the immunoSEQ Assay, a bias-controlled multiplex PCR. In the original analysis: The number of nucleated cells in each sample was estimated by amplification of reference gene primers within the assay. Sequence reads were collapsed and filtered to measure the absolute abundance of every unique TCRbeta CDR3 rearrangement. For each sample, productive Simpson clonality was calculated as the square root of Simpson's diversity index across productive rearrangements. TCRdb retrieved this table from immuneACCESS and kept in-frame rearrangements only. Not all clones are present; in checked studies, unresolved V genes account for under half, and no reason is known for the remainder. The D gene and trimming were derived from the DNA, and the V and J assignments and clone size from that table. Recorded for this sample are around 300,000 clones; around 90% of them occurred a single time. 2.5% to 3% of the sample belongs to the ten largest clones.

The rearranged chain carries TRBV9 and TRBJ2-1; TRBD2 could be the D gene, as 5 bases match. Sequenced: peripheral blood. The sequence was obtained from a woman aged 25 to 45 with COVID-19, enrolled during active disease. CDR3 region: CASSVEAEAYNEQFF. The DNA sequence follows: TGTGCCAGCAGCGTAGAAGCGGAAGCCTACAATGAGCAGTTCTTC.